These T cell receptor beta chains were read from a single sample in a study of technical replicates of blood from a handful of donors. TCRdb's copy holds only in-frame clones and misses some; the assay was immunoSEQ multiplex PCR. The top ten clones hold around 0.37% of a sample with about 94,000 clones, almost 97% of them seen once. The specimen sequenced was T cells isolated from PBMCs. Receptor source: a human donor in good health. Both conserved end residues are part of each CDR3. D genes are given only for firm matches. For some rows the clone size is stated as once, few or many, or as a class when expanded; others skip it.

clone_size: .; j_call: TRBJ1-1; v_call: TRBV11-2; d_call: TRBD1; cdr3_aa: CASSPGTVNTEAFF; cdr3_nt: TGTGCCAGCAGCCCGGGGACAGTGAACACTGAAGCTTTCTTT
clone_size: .; j_call: TRBJ2-1; v_call: TRBV7-6; d_call: .; cdr3_aa: CASSLAPGVAEQFF; cdr3_nt: TGTGCCAGCAGCTTAGCACCGGGGGTCGCTGAGCAGTTCTTC
clone_size: once; j_call: TRBJ2-3; v_call: TRBV5-6; d_call: TRBD2; cdr3_aa: CASSFFTAGGTSTDTQYF; cdr3_nt: TGTGCCAGCAGCTTCTTCACAGCGGGAGGCACTAGCACAGATACGCAGTATTTT
clone_size: .; j_call: TRBJ1-5; v_call: TRBV6-5; d_call: .; cdr3_aa: CASSYSMGSNQPQHF; cdr3_nt: TGTGCCAGCAGTTACTCGATGGGCAGCAATCAGCCCCAGCATTTT
clone_size: .; j_call: TRBJ2-7; v_call: TRBV6-6; d_call: TRBD2; cdr3_aa: CASSPYSGSPYEQYF; cdr3_nt: TGTGCCAGCAGTCCGTATAGCGGGAGCCCCTACGAGCAGTACTTC
clone_size: .; j_call: TRBJ2-5; v_call: TRBV7-3; d_call: .; cdr3_aa: CASSSQVGGETQYF; cdr3_nt: TGTGCCAGCAGCTCTCAGGTGGGGGGAGAGACCCAGTACTTC
clone_size: .; j_call: TRBJ2-1; v_call: TRBV7-3; d_call: .; cdr3_aa: CASSSQGAGHREQFF; cdr3_nt: TGTGCCAGCAGTTCCCAGGGAGCGGGCCACAGGGAGCAGTTCTTC
clone_size: .; j_call: TRBJ2-1; v_call: TRBV29-1; d_call: TRBD1; cdr3_aa: CSVDRGLGNEQFF; cdr3_nt: TGCAGCGTCGACAGGGGGCTAGGCAATGAGCAGTTCTTC
clone_size: .; j_call: TRBJ1-3; v_call: TRBV14; d_call: TRBD1; cdr3_aa: CASSQVAGTGYSSGNTIYF; cdr3_nt: TGTGCCAGCAGCCAAGTAGCCGGGACAGGCTATAGCTCTGGAAACACCATATATTTT
clone_size: once; j_call: TRBJ2-7; v_call: TRBV27; d_call: .; cdr3_aa: CASSLFQGGEQYF; cdr3_nt: TGTGCCAGCAGTTTATTCCAGGGTGGCGAGCAGTACTTC
clone_size: .; j_call: TRBJ1-3; v_call: TRBV9; d_call: TRBD1; cdr3_aa: CASSAGQGAGNTIYF; cdr3_nt: TGTGCCAGCAGCGCAGGACAGGGGGCTGGAAACACCATATATTTT
clone_size: few; j_call: TRBJ1-2; v_call: TRBV29-1; d_call: .; cdr3_aa: CSVALSSGYGYTF; cdr3_nt: TGCAGCGTTGCCCTCTCGTCCGGCTATGGCTACACCTTC
clone_size: .; j_call: TRBJ2-2; v_call: TRBV28; d_call: .; cdr3_aa: CASSSQGNTGELFF; cdr3_nt: TGTGCCAGCAGTTCCCAGGGGAACACCGGGGAGCTGTTTTTT
clone_size: .; j_call: TRBJ1-2; v_call: TRBV6-6; d_call: TRBD1; cdr3_aa: CASSALRGSNYGYTF; cdr3_nt: TGTGCCAGCAGTGCGCTCAGGGGGTCTAACTATGGCTACACCTTC
clone_size: .; j_call: TRBJ2-3; v_call: TRBV6-5; d_call: .; cdr3_aa: CASSAGLLGTDTQYF; cdr3_nt: TGTGCCAGCAGTGCGGGACTCCTAGGCACAGATACGCAGTATTTT
clone_size: .; j_call: TRBJ2-1; v_call: TRBV11-2; d_call: TRBD2; cdr3_aa: CASSLGSAGGSNEQFF; cdr3_nt: TGTGCCAGCAGCTTGGGATCGGCGGGAGGCAGCAATGAGCAGTTCTTC
clone_size: .; j_call: TRBJ2-2; v_call: TRBV10-3; d_call: TRBD1; cdr3_aa: CAIGTGTVNTGELFF; cdr3_nt: TGTGCCATCGGAACCGGGACAGTGAACACCGGGGAGCTGTTTTTT
clone_size: .; j_call: TRBJ2-2; v_call: TRBV19; d_call: TRBD2; cdr3_aa: CASSISPSGRNVGELFF; cdr3_nt: TGTGCCAGTAGTATAAGTCCTAGCGGGAGAAATGTCGGGGAGCTGTTTTTT
clone_size: .; j_call: TRBJ1-1; v_call: TRBV10-3; d_call: .; cdr3_aa: CAITKGVRDTEAFF; cdr3_nt: TGTGCCATCACAAAGGGGGTACGGGACACTGAAGCTTTCTTT
clone_size: .; j_call: TRBJ2-7; v_call: TRBV9; d_call: TRBD1; cdr3_aa: CASSVVGTGGDEQYF; cdr3_nt: TGTGCCAGCAGCGTAGTAGGGACAGGGGGCGACGAGCAGTACTTC
clone_size: .; j_call: TRBJ2-7; v_call: TRBV6-5; d_call: TRBD2; cdr3_aa: CASSSSSGSGYEQYF; cdr3_nt: TGTGCCAGCAGCTCATCCAGCGGGAGCGGCTACGAGCAGTACTTC
clone_size: .; j_call: TRBJ2-5; v_call: TRBV28; d_call: TRBD1; cdr3_aa: CASSPPTGVGETQYF; cdr3_nt: TGTGCCAGCAGTCCCCCGACAGGGGTAGGAGAGACCCAGTACTTC
clone_size: .; j_call: TRBJ2-7; v_call: TRBV4-3; d_call: .; cdr3_aa: CASSQGVGSSYEQYF; cdr3_nt: TGCGCCAGCAGCCAAGGGGTTGGGAGCTCCTACGAGCAGTACTTC
clone_size: .; j_call: TRBJ2-4; v_call: TRBV19; d_call: TRBD2; cdr3_aa: CASSEWDYKNIQYF; cdr3_nt: TGTGCCAGTAGTGAATGGGACTACAAAAACATTCAGTACTTC
clone_size: .; j_call: TRBJ2-1; v_call: TRBV7-8; d_call: TRBD2; cdr3_aa: CASNSRTSGRDDYNEQFF; cdr3_nt: TGTGCCAGCAACTCCCGGACTAGCGGGAGGGACGACTACAATGAGCAGTTCTTC
clone_size: once; j_call: TRBJ1-5; v_call: TRBV5-6; d_call: .; cdr3_aa: CASSLGLGSGEPQHF; cdr3_nt: TGTGCCAGCAGCTTAGGTTTGGGGAGCGGCGAGCCCCAGCATTTT
clone_size: .; j_call: TRBJ1-5; v_call: TRBV18; d_call: TRBD1; cdr3_aa: CASSLDRGTNQPQHF; cdr3_nt: TGTGCCAGCTCACTAGACAGGGGGACTAATCAGCCCCAGCATTTT
clone_size: .; j_call: TRBJ2-7; v_call: TRBV5-4; d_call: TRBD1; cdr3_aa: CASSLGTASYEQYF; cdr3_nt: TGTGCCAGCAGCTTAGGGACAGCCTCCTACGAGCAGTACTTC
clone_size: .; j_call: TRBJ2-7; v_call: TRBV28; d_call: TRBD1; cdr3_aa: CASSFMTGGDEQYF; cdr3_nt: TGTGCCAGCAGTTTTATGACAGGGGGGGACGAGCAGTACTTC
clone_size: .; j_call: TRBJ2-7; v_call: TRBV4-1; d_call: TRBD2; cdr3_aa: CASSQPTSGSSYEQYF; cdr3_nt: TGCGCCAGCAGCCAACCAACTAGCGGTAGCTCCTACGAGCAGTACTTC
clone_size: .; j_call: TRBJ2-5; v_call: TRBV4-3; d_call: TRBD1; cdr3_aa: CASSQDIGDRMETQYF; cdr3_nt: TGCGCCAGCAGCCAAGATATCGGGGACAGGATGGAGACCCAGTACTTC
clone_size: once; j_call: TRBJ1-4; v_call: TRBV28; d_call: .; cdr3_aa: CASSLSVRNEKLFF; cdr3_nt: TGTGCCAGCAGTTTATCGGTCAGGAATGAAAAACTGTTTTTT
clone_size: .; j_call: TRBJ2-2; v_call: TRBV6-1; d_call: TRBD2; cdr3_aa: CASSARLAGGTHPGELFF; cdr3_nt: TGTGCCAGCAGTGCCAGACTAGCGGGAGGGACACACCCCGGGGAGCTGTTTTTT
clone_size: .; j_call: TRBJ2-3; v_call: TRBV19; d_call: .; cdr3_aa: CASSRGSISGTDTQYF; cdr3_nt: TGTGCCAGTAGTAGAGGGTCCATATCTGGCACAGATACGCAGTATTTT
clone_size: .; j_call: TRBJ2-2; v_call: TRBV11-2; d_call: TRBD1; cdr3_aa: CASSFTGGVIAGELFF; cdr3_nt: TGTGCCAGCAGCTTCACAGGGGGCGTTATTGCCGGGGAGCTGTTTTTT
clone_size: once; j_call: TRBJ2-1; v_call: TRBV5-1; d_call: TRBD1; cdr3_aa: CASSTNRGQVNEQFF; cdr3_nt: TGCGCCAGCAGCACTAACAGGGGGCAGGTGAATGAGCAGTTCTTC
clone_size: .; j_call: TRBJ2-7; v_call: TRBV13; d_call: .; cdr3_aa: CASSPSQGTAYEQYF; cdr3_nt: TGTGCCAGCAGCCCATCTCAGGGTACGGCCTACGAGCAGTACTTC
clone_size: .; j_call: TRBJ2-7; v_call: TRBV11-3; d_call: .; cdr3_aa: CASSAGQLHGYEQYF; cdr3_nt: TGTGCCAGCAGCGCGGGACAGCTCCACGGCTACGAGCAGTACTTC
clone_size: .; j_call: TRBJ2-7; v_call: TRBV27; d_call: .; cdr3_aa: CASSLEVGYEQYF; cdr3_nt: TGTGCCAGCAGTTTGGAGGTAGGCTACGAGCAGTACTTC
clone_size: .; j_call: TRBJ1-5; v_call: TRBV11-2; d_call: TRBD1; cdr3_aa: CASSTGTGGREQPQHF; cdr3_nt: TGTGCCAGCAGCACGGGGACAGGGGGAAGGGAACAGCCCCAGCATTTT
clone_size: .; j_call: TRBJ2-7; v_call: TRBV6-5; d_call: TRBD2; cdr3_aa: CASSYFGGDYEQYF; cdr3_nt: TGTGCCAGCAGTTACTTCGGGGGGGACTACGAGCAGTACTTC
clone_size: .; j_call: TRBJ2-1; v_call: TRBV5-4; d_call: .; cdr3_aa: CASSPDFYSYNEQFF; cdr3_nt: TGTGCCAGCAGCCCCGACTTTTACTCCTACAATGAGCAGTTCTTC
clone_size: .; j_call: TRBJ1-2; v_call: TRBV7-9; d_call: .; cdr3_aa: CASTLQGNLANYGYTF; cdr3_nt: TGTGCCAGCACACTACAGGGTAACCTAGCTAACTATGGCTACACCTTC
clone_size: once; j_call: TRBJ2-1; v_call: TRBV29-1; d_call: TRBD1; cdr3_aa: CSFWDRVYNEQFF; cdr3_nt: TGCAGCTTCTGGGACAGAGTCTACAATGAGCAGTTCTTC
clone_size: .; j_call: TRBJ2-2; v_call: TRBV28; d_call: .; cdr3_aa: CASSPLAISTGELFF; cdr3_nt: TGTGCCAGCAGCCCCTTAGCGATTAGCACCGGGGAGCTGTTTTTT
clone_size: once; j_call: TRBJ2-3; v_call: TRBV19; d_call: .; cdr3_aa: CALGEADTQYF; cdr3_nt: TGTGCCCTAGGAGAGGCAGATACGCAGTATTTT
clone_size: .; j_call: TRBJ1-4; v_call: TRBV18; d_call: TRBD1; cdr3_aa: CASSPPQGAFEGKLFF; cdr3_nt: TGTGCCAGCTCACCGCCTCAGGGGGCTTTCGAGGGAAAACTGTTTTTT
clone_size: once; j_call: TRBJ2-5; v_call: TRBV10-3; d_call: TRBD1; cdr3_aa: CAISAGQYETQYF; cdr3_nt: TGTGCCATCAGTGCGGGACAGTACGAGACCCAGTACTTC
clone_size: .; j_call: TRBJ1-4; v_call: TRBV11-2; d_call: TRBD1; cdr3_aa: CASSLDRLIEKLFF; cdr3_nt: TGTGCCAGCAGCTTGGACAGGCTGATTGAAAAACTGTTTTTT
clone_size: .; j_call: TRBJ2-1; v_call: TRBV10-3; d_call: TRBD2; cdr3_aa: CAILGAGAYNEQFF; cdr3_nt: TGTGCCATCTTGGGCGCGGGAGCCTACAATGAGCAGTTCTTC
clone_size: .; j_call: TRBJ1-4; v_call: TRBV7-6; d_call: .; cdr3_aa: CASSLDGGREKLFF; cdr3_nt: TGTGCCAGCAGCTTAGACGGGGGACGGGAAAAACTGTTTTTT
clone_size: .; j_call: TRBJ2-2; v_call: TRBV7-3; d_call: TRBD2; cdr3_aa: CASSAWTSADTGELFF; cdr3_nt: TGTGCCAGCAGCGCCTGGACTAGCGCGGACACCGGGGAGCTGTTTTTT
clone_size: .; j_call: TRBJ2-1; v_call: TRBV6-1; d_call: TRBD2; cdr3_aa: CASSEAPGTSTDEQFF; cdr3_nt: TGTGCCAGCAGTGAGGCGCCCGGGACTAGTACCGATGAGCAGTTCTTC
clone_size: .; j_call: TRBJ2-5; v_call: TRBV19; d_call: TRBD2; cdr3_aa: CASSRGLAARLQETQYF; cdr3_nt: TGTGCCAGTAGTCGCGGACTAGCGGCACGCCTTCAAGAGACCCAGTACTTC
clone_size: .; j_call: TRBJ2-2; v_call: TRBV7-2; d_call: .; cdr3_aa: CASSLVLAGELFF; cdr3_nt: TGTGCCAGCAGCTTAGTACTAGCCGGGGAGCTGTTTTTT